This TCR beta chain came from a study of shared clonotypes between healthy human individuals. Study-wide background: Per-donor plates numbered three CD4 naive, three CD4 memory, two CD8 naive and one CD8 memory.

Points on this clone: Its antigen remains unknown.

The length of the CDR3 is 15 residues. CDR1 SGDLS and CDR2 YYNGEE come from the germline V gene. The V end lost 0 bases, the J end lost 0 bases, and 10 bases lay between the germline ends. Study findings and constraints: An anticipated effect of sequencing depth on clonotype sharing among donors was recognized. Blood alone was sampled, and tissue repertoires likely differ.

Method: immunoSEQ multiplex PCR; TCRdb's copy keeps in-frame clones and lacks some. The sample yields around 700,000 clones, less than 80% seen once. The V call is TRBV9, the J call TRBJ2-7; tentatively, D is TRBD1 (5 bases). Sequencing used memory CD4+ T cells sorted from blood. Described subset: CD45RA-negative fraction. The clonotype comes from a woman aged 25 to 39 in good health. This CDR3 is CASSVGQSSSYEQYF. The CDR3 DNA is TGTGCCAGCAGCGTAGGACAGTCCAGCTCCTACGAGCAGTACTTC.